The 26 T cell receptor beta chains listed next were all sequenced from one sample in a study of blood T cell repertoires in COVID-19. The data were produced by immunoSEQ multiplex PCR, yet TCRdb's version contains in-frame clones alone and is incomplete. The data show more than 70,000 clones, less than 85% seen once. The material sequenced was peripheral blood. The receptors shown here come from a woman in her 70s with acute or convalescent COVID-19.

J is TRBJ2-1 and V is TRBV3-1 (or the pseudogene TRBV3-2), with 9 bases matching TRBD1. Germline V CDR1 and CDR2: LGHDT, YNNKEL (reference sequence). The J segment lost 6 bases and the V segment lost 7 bases, leaving 13 bases of the junction unmatched. The CDR3 consists of 16 residues. This CDR3 reads CASTSHGQGTRNEQFF. The CDR3 coding sequence is TGTGCCAGCACCTCACACGGACAGGGGACTCGCAATGAGCAGTTCTTC.

The chain joins TRBV6-6 to TRBJ2-5; 7 bases are shared with TRBD2. Trimming took 6 bases from V and 2 from J; bases not matched to a gene: 6. This CDR3 contains 14 residues. Germline V CDR1 and CDR2: MNHNY, SVGAGI (reference sequence). Here the CDR3 DNA reads TGTGCCAGCAGCCCCCTAGCGGCTCAAGAGACCCAGTACTTC. Amino acid sequence: CASSPLAAQETQYF.

This chain links TRBV3-1 (or the pseudogene TRBV3-2) with TRBJ2-3, with 8 bases fitting TRBD2. Germline-derived CDR1 and CDR2 are LGHDT and YNNKEL (reference sequence). With 1 base clipped from V and 1 base from J, the junction kept 7 bases outside the gene matches. CDR3 size: 17 residues. The CDR3: CASSQGVVTSGTDTQYF. CDR3 DNA: TGTGCCAGCAGCCAAGGCGTGGTGACTAGCGGCACAGATACGCAGTATTTT.

The rearrangement uses TRBV28 and TRBJ1-1; 10 bases align to TRBD1. This CDR3 has 17 amino acids. Germline V gene lookup returns CDR1 MDHEN and CDR2 SYDVKM. The junction had 8 bases not matched to a gene; V was cut back by 1 base and J by 3 bases. The CDR3 is CASSLYLTGGADTEAFF. DNA of the CDR3: TGTGCCAGCAGTTTATACTTGACAGGGGGCGCGGACACTGAAGCTTTCTTT.

The genes are TRBV9 and TRBJ1-1, with unresolved D. Germline loops: CDR1 SGDLS, CDR2 YYNGEE. The CDR3 totals 13 residues. Trimming removed 0 bases at V and 3 bases at J, with 6 bases between. In DNA, the CDR3 is TGTGCCAGCAGCGTAGGAGTTCACACTGAAGCTTTCTTT. It encodes CASSVGVHTEAFF. The complete variable domain, with remaining parts taken from reference TRBV9 and TRBJ1-1, reads DSGVTQTPKHLITATGQRVTLRCSPRSGDLSVYWYQQSLDQGLQFLIQYYNGEERAKGNILERFSAQQFPDLHSELNLSSLELGDSALYFCASSVGVHTEAFFGQGTRLTVV.

The rearrangement uses TRBV28 and TRBJ2-3, with 10 bases that match TRBD2. Per germline, CDR1 MDHEN and CDR2 SYDVKM. V lost 6 bases, J lost 0 bases, and 6 bases stayed unmatched. The CDR3 is 16 residues long. The CDR3 nucleotides are TGTGCCAGCAGCAACCTTAGCGGGAGGAGCACAGATACGCAGTATTTT. Translation gives CASSNLSGRSTDTQYF.

The V and J genes are TRBV28 and TRBJ1-1, with 10 positions matching TRBD1. The germline V gene has CDR1 MDHEN and CDR2 SYDVKM. Trimming at V came to 5 bases and at J to 6 bases, leaving 18 bases not matched to a gene. The length of the CDR3 is 18 residues. CDR3 nucleotide sequence: TGTGCCAGCAGTCCCCTAGGGGGGAGGGGACAGGGGTGGGCTGAAGCTTTCTTT. Amino acids: CASSPLGGRGQGWAEAFF.

The genes are TRBV5-8 and TRBJ1-1; TRBD1 matches at 9 bases. The CDR3 runs 15 residues. From germline, CDR1 is SGHTS and CDR2 YDEGEE. J gave up 6 bases and V 2 bases, and 8 bases lay outside the gene matches. The CDR3 sequence is CASSFLGQGWAEAFF. CDR3 sequence (DNA): TGTGCCAGCAGCTTCCTGGGACAGGGTTGGGCTGAAGCTTTCTTT.

The V call is TRBV5-6, the J call TRBJ2-1; 9 nucleotides line up with TRBD2. Germline V gene sequence: CDR1 SGHDT, CDR2 YYEEEE. The CDR3 spans 15 residues. Trimming cost V 5 bases and J 3 bases; bases outside gene matches: 6. DNA for the CDR3: TGTGCCAGCAGAGAGGCGGGGGGGCACTACAATGAGCAGTTCTTC. Protein product: CASREAGGHYNEQFF.

The chain links TRBV2 to TRBJ2-5; D is unresolved. V was trimmed by 6 bases and J by 9 bases, leaving 14 bases between them. The CDR3 is 12 amino acids. CDR1 and CDR2 from the germline V gene are SNHLY and FYNNEI. The CDR3 coding sequence is TGTGCCAGCAGAAGTGCAGAAGTGGCCCAGTACTTC. Its translation is CASRSAEVAQYF.

V usage is TRBV2 and J usage is TRBJ2-5; D gene unclear. Deletions cut 3 bases from V and 5 bases from J, with 10 bases between. The CDR3 has 13 residues. CDR1 is SNHLY and CDR2 is FYNNEI in the germline V gene. Here the CDR3 DNA reads TGTGCCAGCAGTGATTGGGCAGCCGAGACCCAGTACTTC. Translating gives CASSDWAAETQYF.

The chain combines TRBV5-1 with TRBJ1-2; D is undetermined. Germline V gene sequence: CDR1 SGHRS, CDR2 YFSETQ. The CDR3 spans 12 residues. V was shortened by 4 bases and J by 8 bases, with 12 bases between the two germline ends. CDR3 nucleotides: TGCGCCAGCAGCCCTAGTCTGGAGGGCTACACCTTC. This codes for CASSPSLEGYTF. Variable domain in full (rest from reference TRBV5-1 and TRBJ1-2): KAGVTQTPRYLIKTRGQQVTLSCSPISGHRSVSWYQQTPGQGLQFLFEYFSETQRNKGNFPGRFSGRQFSNSRSEMNVSTLELGDSALYLCASSPSLEGYTFGSGTRLTVV.

This chain connects TRBV4-3 to TRBJ1-2; D possibly corresponds to TRBD1 (5 bases). The CDR3 is 16 residues long. Trimming removed 1 base at V and 6 bases at J, with 18 bases between. Germline V gives CDR1 LGHNA, CDR2 YSLEER. As DNA, the CDR3 is TGCGCCAGCAGCCAAGCCCTGACAGCTTCAAGGCATGGCTACACCTTC. Translated, it gives CASSQALTASRHGYTF.

This sequence joins TRBV27 and TRBJ2-1, with 10 bases fitting TRBD1. CDR1 MNHEY and CDR2 SMNVEV come from the germline V gene (reference sequence). V dropped 6 bases and J dropped 6; count of bases not matched to a gene: 8. The CDR3 totals 15 residues. Here the CDR3 reads CASSSDRGRVNEQFF. The CDR3 DNA reads as TGTGCCAGCAGCTCTGACAGGGGGCGCGTCAATGAGCAGTTCTTC.

The V call is TRBV29-1, the J call TRBJ2-2; the match to TRBD2 covers 7 bases. Germline loops: CDR1 SQVTM, CDR2 ANQGSEA. J gave up 0 bases and V 7 bases, and 14 bases lay outside the gene matches. This CDR3 has 17 amino acids. The CDR3 loop is CSARGVGLGTNTGELFF. The CDR3 bases are TGCAGCGCCCGGGGGGTTGGGCTGGGCACGAACACCGGGGAGCTGTTTTTT.

This chain links TRBV28 with TRBJ1-6; D gene ambiguous. The ends were cut back, 5 bases at V and 5 bases at J, with 10 bases in the middle. The CDR3 covers 14 residues. Germline CDR1 MDHEN, CDR2 SYDVKM. CDR3 coding DNA: TGTGCCAGCAGTCCACAGATTGATAATTCACCCCTCCACTTT. Protein: CASSPQIDNSPLHF.

The chain is built from TRBV27 and TRBJ1-1; D remains unclear. The CDR3 sequence is 14 residues long. V gave up 6 bases and J gave up 0 bases, with 11 bases separating them. Germline CDR1 reads MNHEY; CDR2 reads SMNVEV (reference sequence). The DNA for the CDR3 is TGTGCCAGCAGCTCAGGTCTTATGAACACTGAAGCTTTCTTT. This codes for CASSSGLMNTEAFF.

The V call is TRBV6-2 or TRBV6-3, the J call TRBJ2-3, with 7 bases aligning to TRBD2. The CDR3 has 19 residues. Per the germline V gene, CDR1 is MNHEY and CDR2 is SVGEGT. After removal of 0 bases from V and 4 bases from J, the junction contained 16 bases not matched to a gene. The CDR3 DNA follows: TGTGCCAGCAGTTACTCGAGAGCCTGGGCGGGGGTTTGGTCAGATACGCAGTATTTT. This codes for CASSYSRAWAGVWSDTQYF.

The genes are TRBV3-1 (or the pseudogene TRBV3-2) and TRBJ2-2; perhaps TRBD2 as D (6 bases). V lost 3 bases and J 2 bases, leaving 10 bases between the germline ends. CDR1 is LGHDT, CDR2 YNNKEL, per germline (reference sequence). The CDR3 consists of 15 residues. CDR3 DNA sequence: TGTGCCAGCAGCCAGGCGGGACCAAACACCGGGGAGCTGTTTTTT. It specifies CASSQAGPNTGELFF.

The chain carries TRBV6-1 and TRBJ1-3; D perhaps matches TRBD1 (6 bases). Germline lookup yields CDR1 MNHNS and CDR2 SASEGT. The CDR3 totals 16 residues. Trimming took 4 bases from V and 2 from J, leaving 15 bases between them. The CDR3 region is CASSGLGTTTGNTIYF. The CDR3 DNA reads TGTGCCAGCAGTGGTTTGGGGACAACAACTGGAAACACCATATATTTT.

The chain combines TRBV6-6 with TRBJ2-1; the D gene is possibly TRBD2 (6 bases). This CDR3 is built from 15 residues. The germline V gene has CDR1 MNHNY and CDR2 SVGAGI (reference sequence). V was pared by 7 bases and J by 6 bases, with 19 bases between. The CDR3 DNA is TGTGCCAGCAACCCCCTCAGCGGGTGGATCAATGAGCAGTTCTTC. Translated, it gives CASNPLSGWINEQFF.

This chain connects TRBV6-6 to TRBJ1-2; TRBD1 might be the D (6 bases). Trimming cost V 6 bases and J 2 bases, with 10 bases left between them. Looked up from germline, CDR1 is MNHNY and CDR2 is SVGAGI (reference sequence). The CDR3 extends over 13 amino acids. The CDR3 region has the DNA TGTGCCAGCAGAGACAGGAACAACTATGGCTACACCTTC. Amino acid sequence: CASRDRNNYGYTF.

V is TRBV7-8 and J is TRBJ2-7; the match to TRBD2 covers 10 bases. The CDR3 totals 15 residues. V lost 1 base and J lost 0; bases outside the gene matches: 0. Germline CDR1 SGHVS, CDR2 FQNEAQ. The CDR3 DNA reads as TGTGCCAGCAGCTTAGGACTAGCGGGCTCCTACGAGCAGTACTTC. Protein sequence: CASSLGLAGSYEQYF.

The chain is built from TRBV28 and TRBJ1-2, with 7 nucleotides matching TRBD1. This CDR3 contains 18 residues. In germline, CDR1 is MDHEN, CDR2 SYDVKM. Germline trimming cut 6 bases from V and 8 bases from J; bases unmatched to any gene: 24. CDR3 bases: TGTGCCAGCAGCTGGGACTTGGGGGAGACAGGGAGGAGAGAAGGCTACACCTTC. It translates to CASSWDLGETGRREGYTF.

This clone was seen only a few times. The chain joins TRBV30 to TRBJ1-6; TRBD1 aligns across 7 bases. Per germline, CDR1 GTSNPN and CDR2 SVGIG (reference sequence). The CDR3 spans 15 residues. V gave up 0 bases and J gave up 7 bases; unmatched junction bases: 6. As DNA, the CDR3 is TGTGCCTGGAGTGTACGACAGGGCGGCAATTCACCCCTCCACTTT. Its protein product is CAWSVRQGGNSPLHF.

This chain joins TRBV15 and TRBJ1-3; possibly TRBD1 for D (5 bases). The length of the CDR3 is 13 residues. V lost 3 bases to trimming and J lost 6 bases, with 9 bases between them. Germline CDR1 and CDR2: LNHNV and YYDKDF (reference sequence). The CDR3: CATSSTGANTIYF. Here the CDR3 DNA reads TGTGCCACCAGCAGTACAGGAGCAAACACCATATATTTT. The full variable domain, completed using reference TRBV15 and TRBJ1-3, is DAMVIQNPRYQVTQFGKPVTLSCSQTLNHNVMYWYQQKSSQAPKLLFHYYDKDFNNEADTPDNFQSRRPNTSFCFLDIRSPGLGDTAMYLCATSSTGANTIYFGEGSWLTVV.